One sample yielded the 20 T cell receptor beta chains listed below, sequenced in a study of blood T cell repertoires in COVID-19. TCRdb's table, derived via immunoSEQ multiplex PCR, lists solely in-frame clones and lacks some. The sample gives about 100,000 clones, about 86% of which show up once; less than 3.5% is in the top ten. Sequences were obtained from PBMCs or T cells enriched from blood (not recorded which). The receptors originated from a woman in her forties or fifties who had recovered from COVID-19.

The chain employs TRBV6-5 and TRBJ1-2; D perhaps matches TRBD1 (6 bases). Per germline, CDR1 MNHEY and CDR2 SVGAGI. CDR3 length equals 16 residues. V was shortened by 1 base and J by 6 bases, with 18 bases between the two germline ends. The CDR3 protein is CASSYYRAQMLDGYTF. The CDR3 coding sequence is TGTGCCAGCAGTTACTACAGGGCCCAAATGCTCGATGGCTACACCTTC.

A single count supports this clone. This chain joins TRBV24-1 and TRBJ2-1, with 8 bases that match TRBD2. This CDR3 comprises 15 residues. CDR1 and CDR2 (germline): KGHDR, SFDVKD. The ends lost 8 bases at V and 5 bases at J; junction bases unmatched: 10. This CDR3 reads CATTTGGRGDNEQFF. CDR3 sequence (DNA): TGTGCCACCACTACCGGGGGGCGGGGGGACAATGAGCAGTTCTTC.

The CDR3 loop reads CASSLGRAYDRTYEQYF. For the CDR3, the DNA is TGCGCCAGCAGCTTGGGTCGCGCATATGACAGAACCTACGAGCAGTACTTC. The chain is built from TRBV5-1 and TRBJ2-7, with D possibly matching TRBD1 (5 bases). Germline values: CDR1 SGHRS, CDR2 YFSETQ. The CDR3 has 17 amino acids. Trimming shortened V by 0 bases and J by 2 bases, and 18 bases separated the two germline ends.

The V call is TRBV27, the J call TRBJ2-1, with 10 bases fitting TRBD2. The CDR3 has 17 residues. CDR1 and CDR2 (germline): MNHEY, SMNVEV (reference sequence). The V and J ends lost 6 bases and 0 bases, in that order; junction bases with no gene match: 8. The CDR3 loop is CASSRYASGSSYNEQFF. CDR3 bases: TGTGCCAGCAGCCGGTACGCTAGCGGGAGCTCCTACAATGAGCAGTTCTTC.

This chain uses TRBV14 with TRBJ2-5; 7 bases map to TRBD1. The V gene's germline CDR1 is SGHDN and CDR2 FVKESK. CDR3 size: 17 residues. J gave up 5 bases and V 0 bases, and 12 bases lay outside the gene matches. The CDR3 DNA is TGTGCCAGCAGCCAAGATAGGTCGAGGGGGCGAGCGGAGACCCAGTACTTC. It specifies CASSQDRSRGRAETQYF.

This clone appeared a few times. The genes are TRBV6-4 and TRBJ2-1; weak D call: TRBD1 (8 bases). This CDR3 has 22 amino acids. Germline V lookup: CDR1 MRHNA, CDR2 SNTAGT. V lost 1 base, J lost 0 bases, and 28 bases lay in between. CDR3 DNA sequence: TGTGCCAGCAGTGACTACAGGGGGATGGCGAGCGGGATCCTAAGCTCCTACAATGAGCAGTTCTTC. Its translation is CASSDYRGMASGILSSYNEQFF.

The chain recombines TRBV14 with TRBJ1-2, with D perhaps matching TRBD1 (5 bases). Trimming cost V 1 base and J 6 bases, with 12 bases left between them. The CDR3 loop spans 14 amino acids. CDR1 SGHDN and CDR2 FVKESK come from the germline V gene. CDR3 loop: CASSQVTGGDGYTF. The CDR3 region has the DNA TGTGCCAGCAGCCAAGTGACCGGAGGGGATGGCTACACCTTC.

This chain joins TRBV19 and TRBJ2-1, with TRBD2 as a possible D gene (6 bases). CDR3 length equals 13 residues. Trimming cost V 6 bases and J 4 bases, with 10 bases left between them. Germline CDR1 is LNHDA and CDR2 is SQIVND (reference sequence). CDR3 coding DNA: TGTGCCAGTAGCGGGAGTTTGTACAATGAGCAGTTCTTC. Translation: CASSGSLYNEQFF.

The CDR3 here is CASSPTSGSYEQYF. DNA of the CDR3: TGTGCCAGCAGCCCGACTAGCGGGAGCTACGAGCAGTACTTC. J is TRBJ2-7 and V is TRBV11-3; 12 bases fit TRBD2. The V gene end was trimmed by 5 bases and the J gene end by 3 bases; junction bases not matched to a gene: 2. Per the germline V gene, CDR1 is SGHNT and CDR2 is YENEEA. The CDR3 consists of 14 residues.

The chain employs TRBV7-9 and TRBJ1-6, with a tentative D call TRBD1 (5 bases). The length of the CDR3 is 14 residues. Trimming left V 7 bases short and J 8 bases short, with 15 bases between. Germline V gene lookup returns CDR1 SEHNR and CDR2 FQNEAQ (reference sequence). The CDR3 DNA reads as TGTGCCAGCACCCAATGGGGGGTGGATTCACCCCTCCACTTT. Amino acids: CASTQWGVDSPLHF.

This clone was observed a handful of times. CDR3 coding DNA: TGTGCCAGCAGCTTGACGGGGAGAGCTTTCTTT. Residues: CASSLTGRAFF. The rearrangement links TRBV5-8 to TRBJ1-1; D gene ambiguous. Trimming left V 1 base short and J 10 bases short, with 8 bases between. This CDR3 has 11 amino acids. Germline CDR1 and CDR2: SGHTS and YDEGEE.

The J gene is TRBJ1-2, the V gene TRBV27, with D possibly TRBD1 on 6 matching bases. Germline V lookup: CDR1 MNHEY, CDR2 SMNVEV (reference sequence). The CDR3 length is 15 residues. Trimming left V 2 bases short and J 4 bases short, with 14 bases between. CDR3 residues: CASSLVPIGGYGYTF. The CDR3 DNA sequence: TGTGCCAGCAGTTTAGTCCCTATAGGGGGCTATGGCTACACCTTC.

This sequence joins TRBV28 and TRBJ2-3, with D maybe TRBD2 (6 bases). CDR1 MDHEN and CDR2 SYDVKM come from the germline V gene. V was pared by 0 bases and J by 5 bases, with 6 bases between. CDR3 length: 13 amino acids. CDR3 sequence (DNA): TGTGCCAGCAGTTTATGGCGGGGAGATACGCAGTATTTT. It translates to CASSLWRGDTQYF. The full variable domain, in which reference TRBV28 and TRBJ2-3 provide the parts outside the CDR3, is DVKVTQSSRYLVKRTGEKVFLECVQDMDHENMFWYRQDPGLGLRLIYFSYDVKMKEKGDIPEGYSVSREKKERFSLILESASTNQTSMYLCASSLWRGDTQYFGPGTRLTVL.

This chain connects TRBV19 to TRBJ2-7; 7 positions agree with TRBD2. Unmatched junction bases numbered 4, after V lost 5 bases and J lost 6 bases. Germline V gene data show CDR1 as LNHDA and CDR2 as SQIVND (reference sequence). The CDR3 has 12 residues. CDR3: CASSVPGGEQYF. For the CDR3, the DNA is TGTGCCAGTAGTGTTCCGGGAGGCGAGCAGTACTTC.

This rearrangement joins TRBV7-9 to TRBJ1-2, with D possibly being TRBD1 (5 bases). Germline CDR1 and CDR2: SEHNR and FQNEAQ (reference sequence). This CDR3 contains 14 residues. Trimming stripped 9 bases from V and 10 bases from J, with 24 bases between. The CDR3 DNA sequence: TGTGCCAGTAACACCGCGGGGGGGGTCGCTGCCTACACCTTC. Its protein product is CASNTAGGVAAYTF.

The chain couples TRBV5-4 to TRBJ1-6; D ambiguous. Trimming took off 0 bases at V and 7 bases at J, with 11 bases between the two ends. CDR3 length: 15 amino acids. Germline V CDR1 and CDR2: SGHNT, YYREEE (reference sequence). This CDR3 reads CASSLVNGGNSPLHF. The CDR3, as DNA: TGTGCCAGCAGCTTGGTAAACGGAGGAAATTCACCCCTCCACTTT.

This clone is a singleton in its sample. The rearrangement links TRBV10-2 to TRBJ2-1; D is undetermined. V was trimmed by 1 base and J by 6 bases, leaving 10 bases between them. The V gene's germline CDR1 is WSHSY and CDR2 SAAADI. CDR3 length: 14 residues. The CDR3, as DNA: TGCGCCAGCAGTGAGTTGAATAGTTTCAATGAGCAGTTCTTC. It yields the protein CASSELNSFNEQFF.

The chain is built from TRBV10-3 and TRBJ2-4; D is undetermined. V was trimmed by 0 bases and J by 5 bases, leaving 8 bases between them. The CDR3 consists of 14 residues. CDR1 ENHRY and CDR2 SYGVKD come from the germline V gene. The CDR3 loop reads CAISESRVENIQYF. The CDR3, as DNA: TGTGCCATCAGTGAGTCTCGAGTAGAAAACATTCAGTACTTC.

The J gene is TRBJ2-5, the V gene TRBV12-3 or TRBV12-4, with no clear D. CDR3 length: 13 residues. The ends were cut back, 7 bases at V and 9 bases at J, with 18 bases in the middle. The CDR3 nucleotides read TGTGCCAGCACCGTCGACATTCTCTCGGCCCAGTACTTC. Encoded protein: CASTVDILSAQYF.

The count of this clone is one. V is TRBV18 and J is TRBJ1-1, with 8 positions matching TRBD1. Germline V lookup: CDR1 KGHSH, CDR2 LQKENI. V lost 1 base and J lost 6; bases outside the gene matches: 7. The length of the CDR3 is 15 residues. As DNA, the CDR3 is TGTGCCAGCTCACCACTTACTCAGGGGGCCCCTGAAGCTTTCTTT. It codes for CASSPLTQGAPEAFF.